One T cell receptor (beta chain) is described in this entry. Antigen: not known. The observed sequence ends 3 residues before the CDR3 terminus, with the missing tail filled in from the germline J gene. The data were obtained in a study of T cell clonality in common variable immunodeficiency. Study observations and caveats: TCRbeta clonality was increased in CVID versus healthy controls. The cause of increased CVID clonality remains unclear without subpopulation sequencing. Compared with controls, CVID subjects had fewer shared TCRbeta clones. In common variable immunodeficiency, TCR beta chains reportedly carried fewer deletions and N-nucleotide insertions. Links between repertoire features and CVID complications were heterogeneity-limited.

CDR3 length: 13 residues. Trimming pared 6 bases from V and 10 bases from J, leaving 15 bases between. CDR1 LNHDA and CDR2 SQIVND come from the germline V gene (reference sequence). Assay used: immunoSEQ multiplex PCR; TCRdb lists only in-frame clones, some missing. The sample holds about 34,000 clones, and no clone turns up only once. The sample was peripheral blood mononuclear cells. V gene TRBV19 combines with J gene TRBJ1-4; D is possibly TRBD1 (5 bases). The origin of this receptor is a human donor with common variable immunodeficiency. The CDR3 sequence: CASSQGSGVKLFF. CDR3 DNA (partial): TGTGCCAGTAGCCAGGGATCAGGCGTAAAA.